These 21 T cell receptor beta chains share one sample of origin, sequenced in a study of blood T cell repertoires in COVID-19. Clones were read by immunoSEQ multiplex PCR, and TCRdb kept only the in-frame ones, dropping some. The sample holds 150,000 to 200,000 clones; 89% are singletons and the top ten take approximately 2%. Sequencing was done on a sample of peripheral blood. The receptors come from a man aged 18 to 30 who had recovered from COVID-19.

The V gene is TRBV19, the J gene TRBJ2-1; 13 nucleotides match TRBD2. The V gene's germline CDR1 is LNHDA and CDR2 SQIVND (reference sequence). This CDR3 spans 15 amino acids. V lost 5 bases to trimming and J lost 5 bases; unmatched junction nucleotides: 3. The CDR3 sequence is CASSSGLAGHNEQFF. The CDR3 nucleotides read TGTGCCAGTAGTTCGGGACTAGCGGGACACAATGAGCAGTTCTTC.

The V call is TRBV28, the J call TRBJ1-5; possible D gene TRBD1, 6 bases. Per germline, CDR1 MDHEN and CDR2 SYDVKM. The ends were cut back, 3 bases at V and 7 bases at J, with 13 bases in the middle. CDR3 length: 14 residues. The CDR3 DNA sequence: TGTGCCAGCAGTTTCCTCAGGGGTGGGCAGCCCCAGCATTTT. Translation: CASSFLRGGQPQHF.

V usage is TRBV19 and J usage is TRBJ1-2; 10 bases align to TRBD1. This CDR3 is built from 15 residues. Unmatched junction bases numbered 5, after V lost 7 bases and J lost 0 bases. CDR1 is LNHDA and CDR2 is SQIVND in the germline V gene (reference sequence). Here the CDR3 reads CASIGQGGTNYGYTF. CDR3 DNA sequence: TGTGCCAGTATTGGACAGGGGGGAACTAACTATGGCTACACCTTC.

V usage is TRBV6-5 and J usage is TRBJ2-1, with 8 bases identical to TRBD2. CDR1 is MNHEY and CDR2 is SVGAGI in the germline V gene. Germline trimming cut 4 bases from V and 5 bases from J; bases unmatched to any gene: 7. This CDR3 contains 15 residues. DNA of the CDR3: TGTGCCAGCAGTTCTCGCACTAGCGGAAACAATGAGCAGTTCTTC. Its translation is CASSSRTSGNNEQFF.

V gene TRBV19 combines with J gene TRBJ2-1; D is perhaps TRBD1 (6 bases). Trimming cost V 2 bases and J 2 bases, with 10 bases left between them. The CDR3 extends over 15 amino acids. CDR1 and CDR2 (germline): LNHDA, SQIVND (reference sequence). In DNA, the CDR3 is TGTGCCAGTAGTATACAGACAGGCCCCTACAATGAGCAGTTCTTC. Translation gives CASSIQTGPYNEQFF. The variable domain in full, completed from reference TRBV19 and TRBJ2-1, reads DGGITQSPKYLFRKEGQNVTLSCEQNLNHDAMYWYRQDPGQGLRLIYYSQIVNDFQKGDIAEGYSVSREKKESFPLTVTSAQKNPTAFYLCASSIQTGPYNEQFFGPGTRLTVL.

V usage is TRBV5-1 and J usage is TRBJ2-7; no definite D call. The V and J ends lost 3 bases and 2 bases respectively, with 3 bases between them. The CDR3 extends over 11 amino acids. CDR1 is SGHRS, CDR2 YFSETQ, per germline. The CDR3 region is CASSSAYEQYF. Written as DNA, the CDR3 is TGCGCCAGCAGCTCGGCCTACGAGCAGTACTTC.

CDR3 in amino acids: CVVAGGLAGGDTQYF. The CDR3, as DNA: TGTGTCGTAGCGGGGGGACTAGCGGGAGGAGATACGCAGTATTTT. The V and J genes are TRBV10-3 and TRBJ2-3, with 15 nucleotides matching TRBD2. This CDR3 spans 15 amino acids. Germline loops: CDR1 ENHRY, CDR2 SYGVKD.

The rearrangement uses TRBV28 and TRBJ1-1, with D perhaps matching TRBD1 (6 bases). V gave up 3 bases and J gave up 4 bases, with 12 bases separating them. In germline, CDR1 is MDHEN, CDR2 SYDVKM. This CDR3 contains 14 residues. The CDR3 region is CASSLGRGSTEAFF. CDR3 sequence (DNA): TGTGCCAGCAGTTTGGGCAGGGGTAGCACTGAAGCTTTCTTT.

This chain connects TRBV6-5 to TRBJ1-2; TRBD1 agrees at 7 bases. The ends lost 6 bases at V and 4 bases at J; junction bases unmatched: 8. Germline V gene lookup returns CDR1 MNHEY and CDR2 SVGAGI. The CDR3 runs to 14 residues. The CDR3 DNA follows: TGTGCCAGCAGGCAAACAGGGGCCGTCTATGGCTACACCTTC. Amino acids: CASRQTGAVYGYTF.

The rearrangement links TRBV19 to TRBJ2-7, with TRBD2 matching over 9 bases. Trimming cost V 6 bases and J 5 bases; bases outside gene matches: 17. Germline V gene sequence: CDR1 LNHDA, CDR2 SQIVND (reference sequence). The CDR3 spans 17 residues. DNA for the CDR3: TGTGCCAGTAGCACAGGGAGGAAGCGGGAGGTTTTTGACGAGCAGTACTTC. As protein: CASSTGRKREVFDEQYF.

The DNA of the CDR3 is TGTGCCAGCAGTTCGTTAGGAGGCAACTATGGCTACACCTTC. It is translated as CASSSLGGNYGYTF. This rearrangement joins TRBV28 to TRBJ1-2; D remains ambiguous. Trimming shortened V by 4 bases and J by 2 bases, and 11 bases separated the two germline ends. The germline V gene has CDR1 MDHEN and CDR2 SYDVKM. The CDR3 covers 14 residues.

J is TRBJ2-1 and V is TRBV13; tentative D call: TRBD2 (5 bases). The CDR3 runs 13 residues. The V gene's germline CDR1 is PRHDT and CDR2 FYEKMQ (reference sequence). Trimming removed 5 bases from V and 6 bases from J, with 11 bases in between. The CDR3 protein is CASSLGKSNEQFF. Written as DNA, the CDR3 is TGTGCCAGCAGCCTCGGGAAGAGCAATGAGCAGTTCTTC.

The gene calls are TRBV4-1 and TRBJ2-1, with a tentative D call TRBD2 (5 bases). V shed 8 bases and J shed 0 bases, with 11 bases lying between them. Germline V gives CDR1 MGHRA, CDR2 YSYEKL. The CDR3 totals 14 residues. The CDR3 is CASGGMSSYNEQFF. CDR3 DNA sequence: TGCGCCAGCGGAGGAATGAGCTCCTACAATGAGCAGTTCTTC.

This chain joins TRBV5-1 and TRBJ1-2; maybe TRBD1 (5 bases). Trimming removed 4 bases at V and 3 bases at J, with 16 bases between. The germline CDR1 and CDR2 sequences are SGHRS and YFSETQ. This CDR3 region has 15 residues. For the CDR3, the DNA is TGCGCCAGCAGCACTCAACCGGGGGAGGACTATGGCTACACCTTC. As protein: CASSTQPGEDYGYTF.

The chain employs TRBV2 and TRBJ2-1; D is perhaps TRBD1 (7 bases). CDR3 length: 17 amino acids. The germline CDR1 and CDR2 sequences are SNHLY and FYNNEI. Deletions cut 6 bases from V and 0 bases from J, with 18 bases between. The CDR3 DNA reads TGTGCCAGCAGCGAGGGGGCGGGGCCAAGCTCCTACAATGAGCAGTTCTTC. Translated, it gives CASSEGAGPSSYNEQFF.

The chain carries TRBV19 and TRBJ2-7; a weak D match, TRBD2 (5 bases). The CDR3 loop spans 13 amino acids. V was trimmed by 6 bases and J by 1 base, leaving 10 bases between them. Germline V gene lookup returns CDR1 LNHDA and CDR2 SQIVND (reference sequence). The chain's CDR3 is CASSLGRSYEQYF. The CDR3 DNA sequence: TGTGCCAGTAGCCTAGGGAGATCCTACGAGCAGTACTTC.

This chain connects TRBV7-8 to TRBJ1-6; D is possibly TRBD1 (6 bases). The CDR3 extends over 16 amino acids. The V end was cut by 4 bases, the J end by 7 bases, with 17 bases between. Per the germline V gene, CDR1 is SGHVS and CDR2 is FQNEAQ. CDR3 sequence: CASSSGVGAANSPLHF. Here the CDR3 DNA reads TGTGCCAGCAGCTCAGGGGTGGGGGCCGCGAATTCACCCCTCCACTTT.

CDR3 residues: CASSARQGARTEAFF. CDR3 coding DNA: TGTGCCAGCAGCGCACGACAGGGGGCGCGGACTGAAGCTTTCTTT. The rearrangement joins TRBV6-2 or TRBV6-3 to TRBJ1-1; 10 nucleotides line up with TRBD1. Germline CDR1 MNHEY, CDR2 SVGEGT. This CDR3 has 15 amino acids. The trim removed 6 bases at V and 5 bases at J, leaving 9 bases unmatched.

DNA of the CDR3: TGTGCCAGCAGTTGGGACAGAGGGACGGGTGTGACCCAGTACTTC. It codes for CASSWDRGTGVTQYF. The chain recombines TRBV5-4 with TRBJ2-5; TRBD1 matches 7 bases. V trimming: 5 bases; J trimming: 7 bases; junction bases outside the gene matches: 14. CDR3 length equals 15 residues. Germline V gene data show CDR1 as SGHNT and CDR2 as YYREEE (reference sequence).

The genes are TRBV5-6 and TRBJ1-2, with D hard to call. This CDR3 has 14 amino acids. Trimming removed 4 bases at V and 5 bases at J, with 15 bases between. The germline gives CDR1 SGHDT, CDR2 YYEEEE. CDR3 sequence (DNA): TGTGCCAGCAGCCTCGTGGTTGGCGGGTATGGCTACACCTTC. Its protein product is CASSLVVGGYGYTF.

The chain is built from TRBV9 and TRBJ2-1; 7 bases fit TRBD2. The germline gives CDR1 SGDLS, CDR2 YYNGEE. J was trimmed by 5 bases and V by 7 bases; bases with no gene match: 12. The CDR3 spans 15 residues. CDR3 DNA: TGTGCCAGCTCCGACGGCGGGAGTATACACAATGAGCAGTTCTTC. Translation gives CASSDGGSIHNEQFF.